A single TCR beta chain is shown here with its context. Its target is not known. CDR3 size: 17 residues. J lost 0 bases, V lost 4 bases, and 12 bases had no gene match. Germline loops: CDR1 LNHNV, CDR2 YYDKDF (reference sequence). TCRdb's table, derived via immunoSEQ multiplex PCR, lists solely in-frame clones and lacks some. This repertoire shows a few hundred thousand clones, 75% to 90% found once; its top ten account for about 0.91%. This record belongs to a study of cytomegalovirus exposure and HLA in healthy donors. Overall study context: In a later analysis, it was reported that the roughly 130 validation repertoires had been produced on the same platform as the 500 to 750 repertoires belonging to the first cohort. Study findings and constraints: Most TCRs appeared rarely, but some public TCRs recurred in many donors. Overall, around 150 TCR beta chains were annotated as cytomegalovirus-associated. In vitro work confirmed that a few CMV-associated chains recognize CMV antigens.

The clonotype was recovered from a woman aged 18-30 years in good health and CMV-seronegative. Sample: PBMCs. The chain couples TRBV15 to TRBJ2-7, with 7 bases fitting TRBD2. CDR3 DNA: TGTGCCACCAGCACCCGAACTAGCGAGAGTAGCTCCTACGAGCAGTACTTC. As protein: CATSTRTSESSSYEQYF.